The 16 T cell receptor beta chains listed next were all sequenced from one sample in a study of shared clonotypes between healthy human individuals. Libraries were prepared by immunoSEQ multiplex PCR; TCRdb keeps only in-frame clonotypes and omits some of them. The sample includes 470,000 or so clones, almost 80% of them seen just once. The sample consisted of PBMCs. The receptor set was obtained from a woman aged 40 to 49 in good health. Some clones in this sample may be carry-over from other donors' samples.

V usage is TRBV15 and J usage is TRBJ1-1; maybe TRBD1 (6 bases). This CDR3 region has 16 residues. Germline V gene lookup returns CDR1 LNHNV and CDR2 YYDKDF (reference sequence). V was pared by 6 bases and J by 3 bases, with 20 bases between. The CDR3 bases are TGTGCCACCAGTCCCGCCGGGGGCTTAGTTTACACTGAAGCTTTCTTT. Its protein is CATSPAGGLVYTEAFF. Looking up the rest from reference TRBV15 and TRBJ1-1 gives the full variable domain: DAMVIQNPRYQVTQFGKPVTLSCSQTLNHNVMYWYQQKSSQAPKLLFHYYDKDFNNEADTPDNFQSRRPNTSFCFLDIRSPGLGDTAMYLCATSPAGGLVYTEAFFGQGTRLTVV.

This clone showed up just once. The identical CDR3 is also encoded by other nucleotide sequences in the sample. The gene calls are TRBV6-5 and TRBJ2-7; a possible D gene is TRBD1 (6 bases). The CDR3 covers 13 residues. Germline values: CDR1 MNHEY, CDR2 SVGAGI. Trimming took 7 bases from V and 2 from J, leaving 12 bases between them. DNA for the CDR3: TGTGCCAGCACTTCAGACAGGACCTACGAGCAGTACTTC. Protein sequence: CASTSDRTYEQYF.

To note about this clone: This sample includes further DNA sequences coding for the same CDR3. The gene calls are TRBV5-1 and TRBJ1-1; TRBD1 matches 10 bases. V shed 3 bases and J 0 bases; nucleotides not matched to a gene: 5. The CDR3 contains 16 residues. Looked up from germline, CDR1 is SGHRS and CDR2 is YFSETQ. CDR3 DNA: TGCGCCAGCAGCTCCGGGACAGGGGTCTTGAACACTGAAGCTTTCTTT. Protein: CASSSGTGVLNTEAFF.

The rearrangement uses TRBV28 and TRBJ1-3, with 9 bases identical to TRBD1. Germline CDR1 MDHEN, CDR2 SYDVKM. V trimming: 4 bases; J trimming: 3 bases; junction bases outside the gene matches: 4. This CDR3 has 15 residues. The CDR3 sequence: CASSSQGADGNTIYF. CDR3 bases: TGTGCCAGCAGTTCACAGGGGGCGGATGGAAACACCATATATTTT.

The genes are TRBV13 and TRBJ2-2, with TRBD1 as a possible D gene (5 bases). CDR1 is PRHDT, CDR2 FYEKMQ, per germline (reference sequence). The CDR3 sequence is 16 residues long. V was shortened by 2 bases and J by 5 bases, with 15 bases between the two germline ends. This chain's CDR3 is CASSLLPRQRTGELFF. The CDR3 DNA is TGTGCCAGCAGCTTACTCCCGAGACAGAGGACCGGGGAGCTGTTTTTT.

The CDR3 region is CASSQEDGAGNEQFF. The CDR3 bases are TGTGCCAGCAGCCAAGAGGACGGAGCCGGGAATGAGCAGTTCTTC. The chain combines TRBV4-2 with TRBJ2-1; D not certain. From germline, CDR1 is LGHNA and CDR2 YNFKEQ. The CDR3 spans 15 residues. Trimming took off 0 bases at V and 7 bases at J, with 13 bases between the two ends.

The rearrangement uses TRBV7-2 and TRBJ2-7; a possible D gene is TRBD1 (5 bases). The ends were cut back, 3 bases at V and 6 bases at J, with 12 bases in the middle. Germline V CDR1 and CDR2: SGHTA, FQGNSA. This CDR3 is built from 13 residues. The CDR3 DNA is TGTGCCAGCAGCTTTGGCAGGGATGGCGAGCAGTACTTC. Translated: CASSFGRDGEQYF.

The chain is built from TRBV30 and TRBJ2-3, with unresolved D. The germline V and J ends were trimmed by 7 bases and 6 bases, with 17 bases remaining between them. The CDR3 totals 13 residues. CDR1 GTSNPN and CDR2 SVGIG come from the germline V gene (reference sequence). As DNA, the CDR3 is TGTGCCTTCGACTTCCCGCCCACGGATACGCAGTATTTT. It specifies CAFDFPPTDTQYF. The complete variable domain, with remaining parts taken from reference TRBV30 and TRBJ2-3, reads SQTIHQWPATLVQPVGSPLSLECTVEGTSNPNLYWYRQAAGRGLQLLFYSVGIGQISSEVPQNLSASRPQDRQFILSSKKLLLSDSGFYLCAFDFPPTDTQYFGPGTRLTVL.

The J gene is TRBJ2-1, the V gene TRBV7-2, with 7 bases aligning to TRBD2. Germline CDR1 SGHTA, CDR2 FQGNSA. V was pared by 5 bases and J by 8 bases, with 9 bases of the junction left unmatched. The length of the CDR3 is 14 residues. CDR3 bases: TGTGCCAGCAGCCCCCGGACTAGAACAGATGAGCAGTTCTTC. This encodes CASSPRTRTDEQFF.

Points on this clone: Given a much more abundant clone one base away, this may be a read error. This rearrangement joins TRBV28 to TRBJ1-2; D is possibly TRBD1 (6 bases). Germline V gene lookup returns CDR1 MDHEN and CDR2 SYDVKM. The CDR3 has 14 residues. The CDR3 DNA follows: TGTGCCAGCAGTTTAGGGGGCGGCAACTATGGCTGCACCTTC. Its translation is CASSLGGGNYGCTF.

The chain combines TRBV18 with TRBJ1-1; D uncertain. V shed 3 bases and J shed 2 bases, with 22 bases lying between them. This CDR3 comprises 18 residues. CDR1 and CDR2 (germline): KGHSH, LQKENI. The CDR3 nucleotides are TGTGCCAGCTCACCGAGCGCGGGTAGGTGGGAGCCAAACACTGAAGCTTTCTTT. This gives the protein CASSPSAGRWEPNTEAFF.

Concerning this clone: This sample includes further DNA sequences coding for the same CDR3. The chain recombines TRBV7-8 with TRBJ1-1, with D tentatively TRBD1 (6 bases). With 9 bases removed from V and 4 bases from J, the gap between germline ends came to 18 bases. There are 14 residues in the CDR3. CDR1 SGHVS and CDR2 FQNEAQ come from the germline V gene. The CDR3 DNA follows: TGTGCCAGTAGGGGGGCAATGTGGGGCACTGAAGCTTTCTTT. This translates into CASRGAMWGTEAFF.

A few counts support this clone. One end of the junction does not line up with germline, which may come from a read error. The chain links TRBV25-1 to TRBJ2-7, with a possible D match to TRBD1 (5 bases). Germline CDR1 MGHDK, CDR2 SYGVNS. The CDR3 sequence is 14 residues long. The CDR3 DNA reads TGTGCCAGCAGTGACCTGACAGAAGCATACGGGCAGTACTTC. Encoded protein: CASSDLTEAYGQYF.

The rearrangement links TRBV11-2 to TRBJ1-1, with unresolved D. Trimming removed 0 bases from V and 5 bases from J, with 10 bases in between. This CDR3 comprises 14 residues. Germline CDR1 SGHAT, CDR2 FQNNGV. The CDR3 coding sequence is TGTGCCAGCAGCTTAGATCTGGGAAGTACTGAAGCTTTCTTT. Residues: CASSLDLGSTEAFF.

This clone was counted between two and nine times. The chain joins TRBV5-1 to TRBJ2-7; the match to TRBD2 covers 13 bases. This CDR3 is 15 amino acids long. Per germline, CDR1 SGHRS and CDR2 YFSETQ. Trimming at V came to 3 bases and at J to 7 bases, leaving 7 bases not matched to a gene. DNA for the CDR3: TGCGCCAGCAGCTCCAGACTAGCGGGAGGAAAAGAGCAGTACTTC. This translates into CASSSRLAGGKEQYF.

This chain joins TRBV29-1 and TRBJ2-6; no clear D gene. The CDR3 runs to 15 residues. CDR1 is SQVTM, CDR2 ANQGSEA, per germline. V lost 1 base to trimming and J lost 1 base, with 8 bases between them. CDR3 DNA: TGCAGCGTTGAAGGCCGTCAGTCTGGGGCCAACGTCCTGACTTTC. This sequence encodes CSVEGRQSGANVLTF.